The 30 T cell receptor beta chains below were found in one sample sequenced in a study of T cells in Graves' hyperthyroidism and ophthalmopathy (dated by TCRdb to about 2019). Library preparation employed multiplex PCR. Data came from an Illumina HiSeq 2000. The TCR beta CDR3 regions were amplified from the RNA transcripts. The TCR CDR3 was subjected to a first round of RT-PCR using the HTBI primer set and the Qiagen OneStep RT-PCR kit. TCRdb's own reprocessing of the public reads used fastp at Q25 and MiXCR and kept productive beta chains. Duplicate CDR3 protein sequences are folded into a single record with the most common DNA and genes. This sample comprises 300,000 to 400,000 distinct CDR3 sequences, roughly a fifth of them detected only once. Around half of the sample is held by the ten biggest clonotypes. The specimen sequenced was blood. These receptors all stem from a woman in her forties or fifties with Graves' hyperthyroidism.

There are many counts of this clonotype. The chain joins TRBV20-1 to TRBJ2-1; 11 positions agree with TRBD2. V trimming: 0 bases; J trimming: 0 bases; junction bases outside the gene matches: 10. Germline V gene lookup returns CDR1 DFQATT and CDR2 SNEGSKA (reference sequence). The CDR3 extends over 19 amino acids. The CDR3 protein is CSARDLPSGLAASYNEQFF. The CDR3 nucleotides read TGCAGTGCTAGAGATCTTCCCTCGGGACTAGCGGCCTCCTACAATGAGCAGTTCTTC.

This chain connects TRBV11-3 to TRBJ2-3; 8 bases are a match to TRBD2. V gave up 3 bases and J gave up 6 bases; unmatched junction bases: 5. Germline-derived CDR1 and CDR2 are SGHNT and YENEEA. The CDR3 length is 14 residues. The CDR3 reads CASSFYTGGDTQYF. CDR3 nucleotide sequence: TGTGCCAGCAGCTTCTATACGGGGGGGGATACGCAGTATTTT.

At least ten counts were recorded for this clonotype. J is TRBJ2-1 and V is TRBV6-1, with 13 bases matching TRBD2. The length of the CDR3 is 15 residues. After removal of 6 bases from V and 6 bases from J, the junction contained 5 bases not matched to a gene. Germline-derived CDR1 and CDR2 are MNHNS and SASEGT. The chain's CDR3 is CASSPGLAGSNEQFF. The CDR3 DNA reads as TGTGCCAGCAGCCCGGGACTAGCGGGATCCAATGAGCAGTTCTTC.

This clonotype occurred once. The genes are TRBV30 and TRBJ1-4, with D maybe TRBD1 (6 bases). CDR1 is GTSNPN, CDR2 SVGIG, per germline (reference sequence). V was clipped by 0 bases and J by 2 bases, with 7 bases between them. CDR3 length equals 14 residues. The DNA for the CDR3 is TGTGCCTGGAGTGTAGGGGGGACTAATGAAAAACTGTTTTTT. Translation: CAWSVGGTNEKLFF.

This clonotype appeared many times. The chain couples TRBV30 to TRBJ1-5, with D maybe TRBD1 (6 bases). From germline, CDR1 is GTSNPN and CDR2 SVGIG (reference sequence). The CDR3 consists of 15 residues. V was cut by 0 bases and J by 2 bases, with 11 bases left in between. CDR3 sequence reads: CAWSVQGGGNQPQHF. For the CDR3, the DNA is TGTGCCTGGAGTGTACAAGGGGGAGGCAATCAGCCCCAGCATTTT.

In regard to this clonotype: As the CDR3 is not closed by the conserved phenylalanine or tryptophan, this likely results from a read error. This chain uses TRBV11-2 with TRBJ2-7, with 9 bases aligning to TRBD1. The germline V gene encodes CDR1 SGHAT and CDR2 FQNNGV. The V segment lost 4 bases and the J segment 3 bases; nucleotides outside the gene matches: 4. CDR3 size: 14 residues. The CDR3 sequence: CASSSGTGIYEQYL. CDR3 nucleotides: TGTGCCAGCAGCTCCGGGACAGGGATCTACGAGCAGTACCTC.

This clonotype appeared a few times. The genes are TRBV7-8 and TRBJ2-1; 13 bases line up with TRBD2. The CDR3 spans 19 residues. Trimming at V came to 5 bases and at J to 0 bases, leaving 10 bases not matched to a gene. CDR1 and CDR2 (germline): SGHVS, FQNEAQ. The CDR3 protein is CASSPGLAGALSSYNEQFF. Here the CDR3 DNA reads TGTGCCAGCAGCCCTGGACTAGCGGGGGCCCTTAGCTCCTACAATGAGCAGTTCTTC.

The CDR3 loop is CASSPRWVDNQPQHF. The CDR3 DNA is TGTGCCAGCAGCCCCCGGTGGGTCGACAATCAGCCCCAGCATTTT. The gene calls are TRBV5-8 and TRBJ1-5; D remains unclear. V lost 4 bases and J 3 bases, leaving 14 bases between the germline ends. The germline V gene encodes CDR1 SGHTS and CDR2 YDEGEE. This CDR3 region has 15 residues.

Many counts were recorded for this clonotype. This chain links TRBV18 with TRBJ1-2, with TRBD1 matching 7 bases. CDR3 length: 13 amino acids. The germline CDR1 and CDR2 sequences are KGHSH and LQKENI. The V and J ends lost 8 bases and 4 bases, in that order; junction bases with no gene match: 7. CDR3 loop: CASTPGQFYGYTF. Written as DNA, the CDR3 is TGTGCCAGCACTCCGGGACAGTTCTATGGCTACACCTTC.

This clonotype came up a few times. The V call is TRBV12-3 or TRBV12-4, the J call TRBJ1-2, with TRBD1 identical over 7 bases. V was pared by 6 bases and J by 4 bases, with 8 bases of the junction left unmatched. This CDR3 region has 14 residues. The DNA of the CDR3 is TGTGCCAGCAGCCGTAGACAGGGCGGCTATGGCTACACCTTC. As protein: CASSRRQGGYGYTF.

The chain joins TRBV9 to TRBJ2-3; D possibly matches TRBD1 or TRBD2 (6 bases each). Germline loops: CDR1 SGDLS, CDR2 YYNGEE. The CDR3 is 17 residues long. Trimming pared 4 bases from V and 3 bases from J, leaving 21 bases between. The CDR3 loop is CASSLMGWGAGTDTQYF. The CDR3 bases are TGTGCCAGCAGCCTTATGGGGTGGGGGGCTGGTACAGATACGCAGTATTTT.

This clonotype has more than one count but fewer than ten. This rearrangement joins TRBV19 to TRBJ2-1; 8 nucleotides agree with TRBD2. The CDR3 is 15 residues long. Germline CDR1 LNHDA, CDR2 SQIVND (reference sequence). J gave up 7 bases and V 3 bases, and 8 bases lay outside the gene matches. CDR3 sequence reads: CASSISGGGLNEQFF. CDR3 in DNA: TGTGCCAGTAGTATCAGCGGGGGAGGCTTAAATGAGCAGTTCTTC.

This clonotype was detected many times. The rearrangement links TRBV7-9 to TRBJ2-7; 9 nucleotides align to TRBD1. J lost 3 bases, V lost 5 bases, and 8 bases had no gene match. CDR1 and CDR2 (germline): SEHNR, FQNEAQ (reference sequence). The CDR3 is 15 amino acids. The CDR3 sequence is CASSQGQGGFYEQYF. CDR3 bases: TGTGCCAGCAGCCAGGGACAGGGAGGCTTCTACGAGCAGTACTTC.

The chain joins TRBV28 to TRBJ1-2; 8 bases map to TRBD1. The CDR3 spans 15 residues. V trimming: 3 bases; J trimming: 4 bases; junction bases outside the gene matches: 7. Looked up from germline, CDR1 is MDHEN and CDR2 is SYDVKM. The CDR3 DNA reads as TGTGCCAGCAGTTTGCCCCGGGACAGGCCCTATGGCTACACCTTC. Protein sequence: CASSLPRDRPYGYTF.

This clonotype has a count of ten or more. This chain links TRBV20-1 with TRBJ1-5; D not certain. The CDR3 contains 16 residues. Looked up from germline, CDR1 is DFQATT and CDR2 is SNEGSKA (reference sequence). Trimming took off 0 bases at V and 0 bases at J, with 12 bases between the two ends. The CDR3, as DNA: TGCAGTGCTAGAGATCTCGCGATACATAGCAATCAGCCCCAGCATTTT. Residues: CSARDLAIHSNQPQHF.

In this sample, this clonotype turned up many times. V and J are TRBV29-1 and TRBJ1-2, with 9 positions matching TRBD1. CDR1 is SQVTM and CDR2 is ANQGSEA in the germline V gene. V gave up 8 bases and J gave up 6 bases; unmatched junction bases: 7. CDR3 length: 12 amino acids. The CDR3: CSSLTGGDGYTF. The CDR3 DNA reads as TGCAGCAGCTTGACAGGGGGTGATGGCTACACCTTC.

The rearrangement links TRBV4-2 to TRBJ2-3; 9 positions match TRBD2. Losses at the gene ends were 4 bases for V and 0 bases for J; bases not matched to a gene: 5. The CDR3 length is 16 residues. Per the germline V gene, CDR1 is LGHNA and CDR2 is YNFKEQ. CDR3 in amino acids: CASSPGTSSSTDTQYF. The CDR3 DNA is TGTGCCAGCAGCCCAGGGACTAGCTCTAGCACAGATACGCAGTATTTT.

This clonotype has a handful of counts. This chain joins TRBV18 and TRBJ1-5; weak D call: TRBD1 (5 bases). V was pared by 6 bases and J by 0 bases, with 6 bases between. Looked up from germline, CDR1 is KGHSH and CDR2 is LQKENI. The CDR3 length is 13 residues. In DNA form, the CDR3 reads TGTGCCAGCTCGACAGATAGCAATCAGCCCCAGCATTTT. Translated, it gives CASSTDSNQPQHF.

This clonotype came up many times. V is TRBV15 and J is TRBJ1-6; tentative D call: TRBD1 (5 bases). The V end was cut by 0 bases, the J end by 3 bases, with 9 bases between. The CDR3 is made up of 16 amino acids. Germline lookup yields CDR1 LNHNV and CDR2 YYDKDF (reference sequence). The CDR3 coding sequence is TGTGCCACCAGCAGAGACGGACAACTCTATAATTCACCCCTCCACTTT. Translated: CATSRDGQLYNSPLHF. The complete variable domain, with remaining parts taken from reference TRBV15 and TRBJ1-6, reads DAMVIQNPRYQVTQFGKPVTLSCSQTLNHNVMYWYQQKSSQAPKLLFHYYDKDFNNEADTPDNFQSRRPNTSFCFLDIRSPGLGDTAMYLCATSRDGQLYNSPLHFGNGTRLTVT.

This chain connects TRBV20-1 to TRBJ1-2; 10 nucleotides line up with TRBD1. The CDR3 totals 15 residues. Germline V gene lookup returns CDR1 DFQATT and CDR2 SNEGSKA (reference sequence). Losses at the gene ends were 3 bases for V and 5 bases for J; bases not matched to a gene: 9. CDR3 nucleotide sequence: TGCAGTGCTAGCACGAGACAGGGGGCAGGATATGGCTACACCTTC. It specifies CSASTRQGAGYGYTF.

The genes are TRBV10-3 and TRBJ2-2, with TRBD1 matching 7 bases. Trimming took 10 bases from V and 8 from J; bases not matched to a gene: 7. The germline V gene encodes CDR1 ENHRY and CDR2 SYGVKD. The CDR3 runs to 12 residues. Here the CDR3 DNA reads TGTGCCACTATGGGACAGCCAGGGGAGCTGTTTTTT. It specifies CATMGQPGELFF.

The V gene is TRBV2, the J gene TRBJ2-5, with 8 bases matching TRBD1. The length of the CDR3 is 16 residues. Looked up from germline, CDR1 is SNHLY and CDR2 is FYNNEI. V lost 7 bases to trimming and J lost 4 bases; unmatched junction nucleotides: 14. The CDR3 protein is CASTRTPDRVRETQYF. The CDR3 DNA sequence: TGTGCCAGCACGCGGACCCCGGACAGGGTACGAGAGACCCAGTACTTC.

This clonotype was seen only once. This chain links TRBV2 with TRBJ1-1; 8 nucleotides line up with TRBD1. The germline CDR1 and CDR2 sequences are SNHLY and FYNNEI. The CDR3 loop spans 15 amino acids. V lost 5 bases, J lost 0 bases, and 5 bases stayed unmatched. DNA of the CDR3: TGTGCCAGCAGTCTCCGACAGGGGATGAACACTGAAGCTTTCTTT. Encoded protein: CASSLRQGMNTEAFF.

There are many counts of this clonotype. V is TRBV28 and J is TRBJ2-7, with TRBD1 as a possible D gene (6 bases). The CDR3 contains 13 residues. Germline V gene sequence: CDR1 MDHEN, CDR2 SYDVKM. Trimming shortened V by 7 bases and J by 7 bases, and 17 bases separated the two germline ends. CDR3 DNA sequence: TGTGCCAGCACCTGGGGACAAGGGCTAGAGCAGTACTTC. Translated: CASTWGQGLEQYF.

The sample holds many counts of this clonotype. The V and J genes are TRBV12-3 or TRBV12-4 and TRBJ2-7, with TRBD2 as a possible D gene (6 bases). This CDR3 is built from 15 residues. Trimming cost V 5 bases and J 0 bases, with 14 bases left between them. The CDR3 sequence is CASSTGLPVSYEQYF. The CDR3 nucleotides are TGTGCCAGCAGTACGGGACTCCCGGTCTCCTACGAGCAGTACTTC.

This clonotype has ten or more counts. The chain links TRBV3-1 to TRBJ1-2; D not resolved. Trimming took off 6 bases at V and 7 bases at J, with 21 bases between the two ends. This CDR3 spans 15 amino acids. Germline V gene data show CDR1 as LGHDT and CDR2 as YNNKEL (reference sequence). The CDR3 nucleotides are TGTGCCAGCAGTCACGAGGTGGGAGCCAGTAGTGGCTACACCTTC. Translating gives CASSHEVGASSGYTF.

The table lists this clonotype with many counts. V is TRBV6-2 or TRBV6-3 and J is TRBJ1-2, with D possibly matching TRBD1 (5 bases). Germline CDR1 is MNHEY and CDR2 is SVGEGT. V was shortened by 5 bases and J by 8 bases, with 21 bases between the two germline ends. This CDR3 spans 15 amino acids. The CDR3 spells CASSTSGVGTRGYTF. The DNA for the CDR3 is TGTGCCAGCAGTACCTCGGGAGTAGGGACGCGGGGCTACACCTTC.

This chain joins TRBV30 and TRBJ1-2; D possibly corresponds to TRBD1 (6 bases). The CDR3 sequence is 13 residues long. V was cut by 1 base and J by 5 bases, with 11 bases left in between. The V gene's germline CDR1 is GTSNPN and CDR2 SVGIG (reference sequence). This CDR3 reads CAWSAQGRYGYTF. The CDR3 region has the DNA TGTGCCTGGAGTGCACAGGGTCGGTATGGCTACACCTTC.

This clonotype was recorded many times. J is TRBJ2-3 and V is TRBV11-2; TRBD2 is a possible D gene (5 bases). The CDR3 runs to 17 residues. Trimming took 0 bases from V and 1 from J, leaving 14 bases between them. The V gene's germline CDR1 is SGHAT and CDR2 FQNNGV. DNA for the CDR3: TGTGCCAGCAGCTTAGATAGGACTTTCCGACGCACAGATACGCAGTATTTT. This gives the protein CASSLDRTFRRTDTQYF. The full variable domain, with the rest looked up from reference TRBV11-2 and TRBJ2-3, is EAGVAQSPRYKIIEKRQSVAFWCNPISGHATLYWYQQILGQGPKLLIQFQNNGVVDDSQLPKDRFSAERLKGVDSTLKIQPAKLEDSAVYLCASSLDRTFRRTDTQYFGPGTRLTVL.

This clonotype was found a few times. An end of the junction differs from the germline gene, which may be a read error. The chain uses TRBV5-6 and TRBJ2-4, with D maybe TRBD1 (5 bases). Germline CDR1 is SGHDT and CDR2 is YYEEEE. The CDR3 consists of 13 residues. The CDR3 protein is CASSRGAKNVQYF. The CDR3 region has the DNA TGTGCCAGCAGCAGGGGTGCCAAAAACGTTCAGTACTTC.